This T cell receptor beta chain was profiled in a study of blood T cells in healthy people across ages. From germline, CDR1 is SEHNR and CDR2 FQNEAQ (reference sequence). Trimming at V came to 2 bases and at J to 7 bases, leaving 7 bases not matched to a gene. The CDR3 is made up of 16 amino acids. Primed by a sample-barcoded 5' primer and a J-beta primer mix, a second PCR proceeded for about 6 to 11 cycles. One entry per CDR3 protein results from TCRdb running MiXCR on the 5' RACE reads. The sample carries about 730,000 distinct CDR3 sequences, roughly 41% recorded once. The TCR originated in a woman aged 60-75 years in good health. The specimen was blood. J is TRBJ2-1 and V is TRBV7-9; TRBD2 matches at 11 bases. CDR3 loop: CASSLIASSGRNEQFF. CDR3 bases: TGTGCCAGCAGCTTAATCGCGTCTAGCGGGAGGAATGAGCAGTTCTTC.